The rows below give T cell receptor beta chains drawn from one sample of a study of cytomegalovirus exposure and HLA in healthy donors. Clones were read by immunoSEQ multiplex PCR, and TCRdb kept only the in-frame ones, dropping some. The sample shows 150,000 or so clones, roughly 78% of them seen only once. The sequenced sample was PBMCs. Receptors originate from a man aged 18 to 35 in good health and CMV-seropositive. The CDR3 runs from the conserved cysteine through the conserved F or W. Some rows have no size entry. The others give once, few or many, or a class for an expanded clone.

v_call: TRBV29-1; clone_size: .; j_call: TRBJ1-1; cdr3_aa: CSAAGTEAFF
v_call: TRBV7-9; clone_size: .; j_call: TRBJ2-7; cdr3_aa: CASSSLSYEQYF
v_call: TRBV11-3; clone_size: .; j_call: TRBJ2-1; cdr3_aa: CASSQRDRGMNEQFF
v_call: TRBV19; clone_size: .; j_call: TRBJ2-2; cdr3_aa: CASSIDRAPNTGELFF
v_call: TRBV5-1; clone_size: .; j_call: TRBJ1-5; cdr3_aa: CASSLGGGTAQPQHF
v_call: TRBV5-1; clone_size: .; j_call: TRBJ2-2; cdr3_aa: CASSLDLAGYGELFF
v_call: TRBV5-6; clone_size: .; j_call: TRBJ2-7; cdr3_aa: CASSTVRESYYEQYF
v_call: TRBV19; clone_size: .; j_call: TRBJ2-1; cdr3_aa: CASSVWDRDNEQFF
v_call: TRBV5-4; clone_size: once; j_call: TRBJ2-2; cdr3_aa: CAFKPNTGELFF
v_call: TRBV6-5; clone_size: .; j_call: TRBJ2-1; cdr3_aa: CASSYRGGEQFF
v_call: TRBV6-5; clone_size: few; j_call: TRBJ1-1; cdr3_aa: CASGLRAEDQAFF
v_call: TRBV14; clone_size: few; j_call: TRBJ1-1; cdr3_aa: CASSLRTWGWNTEAFF
v_call: TRBV7-9; clone_size: few; j_call: TRBJ1-5; cdr3_aa: CASSPIGSNQPQHF
v_call: TRBV6-6; clone_size: few; j_call: .; cdr3_aa: CASSGGLAGGSYEQYF
v_call: TRBV15; clone_size: many; j_call: TRBJ2-7; cdr3_aa: CATSREGGTYEQYF
v_call: TRBV6-1; clone_size: .; j_call: TRBJ2-1; cdr3_aa: CASPTSGRAYNEQFF
v_call: TRBV5-1; clone_size: .; j_call: TRBJ2-2; cdr3_aa: CASSPRTSGREDTGELFF